This T cell receptor (beta chain) was identified during a study of spatial heterogeneity in lung cancer. Described time point: sample taken at primary tumor resection. In its sample, this clonotype was seen many times. Its antigen remains unknown. Study-wide results and caveats: Expanded TCRs classified as ubiquitous or regional were counted, and these counts tracked ubiquitous and regional nonsynonymous mutations, respectively. Expanded intratumoral alpha and beta TCR counts tracked tumor mutation counts.

TCR cDNA molecules each carried a unique molecular identifier. A single record per CDR3 protein comes from TCRdb applying MiXCR to the 5' RACE reads. Of approximately 2,800 distinct CDR3 sequences listed, 10% to 13% are singletons. V lost 3 bases, J lost 7 bases, and 15 bases lay in between. This CDR3 region has 15 residues. This receptor was identified in a male donor with early-stage non-small cell lung cancer. This specimen was lung tumor tissue, taken at surgery. The chain couples TRBV23-1 to TRBJ2-2, with a weak D call TRBD2 (5 bases). TRBV23-1 has ORF status, its function being uncertain. The DNA of the CDR3 is TGCGCCAGCAGTCATTTCGATAGGGAGTTCGGGGAGCTGTTTTTT. Its protein product is CASSHFDREFGELFF.